This TCR beta chain was captured by sequencing in a study of regulatory T cells in long-lasting Graves disease. Study in general: Antithyroid drug use was under 3 months in newly diagnosed Graves' patients.

Time point of the sample: newly diagnosed GD, antithyroid drugs for less than 3 months. RNA from PBMCs was the source of the TCR library. For TCR beta, libraries came from iRepertoire HTBI primers and Arm-PCR of CDR3 regions. TCRdb recomputed calls from the multiplex PCR reads with MiXCR, one row per CDR3 protein. Of about 530,000 distinct CDR3 sequences in the sample, 16% were seen once. With 3 bases clipped from V and 2 bases from J, the junction kept 13 bases outside the gene matches. This CDR3 is built from 17 residues. This sample was also put to use in a study of T cells in Graves' hyperthyroidism and ophthalmopathy. This second study notes: Carried out on the TCR CDR3, a first-round RT-PCR used the HTBI primer set.

The TCR was taken from a woman in her forties or fifties with Graves disease. This sequence joins TRBV12-3 or TRBV12-4 and TRBJ2-7; the match to TRBD1 covers 7 bases. The sequenced sample was peripheral blood mononuclear cells (PBMCs), obtained at new diagnosis, from a patient treated with antithyroid drugs. The CDR3 spells CASSFPFSPDRAYEQYF. In DNA form, the CDR3 reads TGTGCCAGCAGTTTTCCATTCTCCCCTGACAGGGCCTACGAGCAGTACTTC.